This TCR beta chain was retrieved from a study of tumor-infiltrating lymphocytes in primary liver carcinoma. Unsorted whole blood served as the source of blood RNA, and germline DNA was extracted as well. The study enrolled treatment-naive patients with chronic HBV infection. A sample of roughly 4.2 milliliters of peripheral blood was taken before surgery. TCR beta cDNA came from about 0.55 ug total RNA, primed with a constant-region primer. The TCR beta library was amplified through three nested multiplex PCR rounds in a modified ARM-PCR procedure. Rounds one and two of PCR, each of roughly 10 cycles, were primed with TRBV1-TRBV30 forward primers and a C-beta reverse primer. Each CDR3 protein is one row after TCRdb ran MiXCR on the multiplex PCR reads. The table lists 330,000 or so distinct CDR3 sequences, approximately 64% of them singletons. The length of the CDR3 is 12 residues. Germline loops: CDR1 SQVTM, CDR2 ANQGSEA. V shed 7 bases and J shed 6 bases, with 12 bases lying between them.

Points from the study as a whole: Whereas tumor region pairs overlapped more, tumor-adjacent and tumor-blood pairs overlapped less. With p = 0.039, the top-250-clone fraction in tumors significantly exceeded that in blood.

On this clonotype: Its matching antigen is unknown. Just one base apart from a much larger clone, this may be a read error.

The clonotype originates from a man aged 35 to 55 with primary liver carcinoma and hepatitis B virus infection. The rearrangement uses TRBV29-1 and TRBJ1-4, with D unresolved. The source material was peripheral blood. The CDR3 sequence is CSAPGSDEKLFF. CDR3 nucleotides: TGCAGCGCTCCGGGTTCGGATGAAAAACTGTTTTTT. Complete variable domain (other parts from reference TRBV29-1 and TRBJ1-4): SAVISQKPSRDICQRGTSLTIQCQVDSQVTMMFWYRQQPGQSLTLIATANQGSEATYESGFVIDKFPISRPNLTFSTLTVSNMSPEDSSIYLCSAPGSDEKLFFGSGTQLSVL.